Listed below are T cell receptor beta chains from one sample, sequenced in a study of T cells of healthy individuals. TCRdb recomputed calls from the 5' RACE reads with MiXCR, one row per CDR3 protein. The sample carries tens of thousands of distinct CDR3 sequences, 16% recorded once. All receptors come from a human donor in good health. CDR3s include the opening cysteine and the closing phenylalanine or tryptophan. D genes are given only for firm matches. Clone sizes are given selectively: once, few, many, or a class where the clone is expanded.

clone_size,v_call,d_call,j_call,cdr3_nt,cdr3_aa
-,TRBV12-3/TRBV12-4,TRBD2,TRBJ2-3,TGTGCCAGCAGTTTCAGTTGGTGGGGGGGTGGGGATACGCAGTATTTT,CASSFSWWGGGDTQYF
many,TRBV6-4,-,TRBJ2-2,TGTGCCAGCAGTGACTCGAGTCATGGAGGGATCGGGGAGCTGTTTTTT,CASSDSSHGGIGELFF
few,TRBV2,-,TRBJ1-2,TGTGCCAGCTCGGAGAGGGAATATGGCTACACCTTC,CASSEREYGYTF
few,TRBV5-1,-,TRBJ1-5,TGCGCCAGCAGCTTGGGAGACGCTAGCAATCAGCCCCAGCATTTT,CASSLGDASNQPQHF
many,TRBV5-1,-,TRBJ1-3,TGCGCCAGCAGCTTTGAAGGAAACACCATATATTTT,CASSFEGNTIYF
many,TRBV20-1,TRBD2,TRBJ2-7,TGCAGTGCTCGACTAGCGGGCTCCTACGAGCAGTACTTC,CSARLAGSYEQYF
few,TRBV7-2,-,TRBJ1-6,TGTGCCAGCAGCTTAGGTCAGGGGTGGACACCCCTCCACTTT,CASSLGQGWTPLHF
-,TRBV28,TRBD1,TRBJ2-7,TGTGCCAGCAGTTTCCCCGACAGGGGAGGACTCTCCGAGCAGTACTTC,CASSFPDRGGLSEQYF
-,TRBV6-6,-,TRBJ2-3,TGTGCCATCTATCTGGGAGGCACAGATACGCAGTATTTT,CAIYLGGTDTQYF
-,TRBV2,TRBD1,TRBJ2-7,TGTGCCAGCGAACAGGGGACCCTCTCCTACGAGCAGTACTTC,CASEQGTLSYEQYF
few,TRBV19,TRBD1,TRBJ2-3,TGTGCCAGTAGTCCGGGACAGACCGGGGATACGCAGTATTTT,CASSPGQTGDTQYF
-,TRBV6-1,-,TRBJ1-5,TGTGCCAGCAGTGAAGAGGACGGGGGTGTTCAGCCCCAGCATTTT,CASSEEDGGVQPQHF
-,TRBV3-1,-,TRBJ2-1,TGTGCCAGCAGCCAACTACCCGACAAGTACAATGAGCAGTTCTTC,CASSQLPDKYNEQFF
-,TRBV5-1,-,TRBJ2-2,TGCGCCAGCAGCTTGTCTGTGGGCGCAGCCGGGGAGCTGTTTTTT,CASSLSVGAAGELFF
-,TRBV29-1,TRBD1,TRBJ1-3,TGCAGCTACGGGACAGGGGGCACCTCTGGAAACACCATATATTTT,CSYGTGGTSGNTIYF
-,TRBV5-6,-,TRBJ2-6,TGTGCCAGCAGCCCCGTGGGGTCCCCTGGGGCCAACGTCCTGACTTTC,CASSPVGSPGANVLTF
-,TRBV9,-,TRBJ1-5,TGTGCCAGCAGCGTAGACAGCTACAATCAGCCCCAGCATTTT,CASSVDSYNQPQHF
-,TRBV28,TRBD2,TRBJ2-7,TGTGCCAGCAGTTCCGGGACTAGCTCCTACGAGCAGTACTTC,CASSSGTSSYEQYF
-,TRBV12-3/TRBV12-4,-,TRBJ1-5,TGTGCCAGCAGCCCAGGGTTTAGCAATCAGCCCCAGCATTTT,CASSPGFSNQPQHF
few,TRBV7-6,TRBD2,TRBJ2-3,TGTGCCAGCAGCGAGCGGGGGCCCAGAAGCGATACGCAGTATTTT,CASSERGPRSDTQYF
few,TRBV5-6,-,TRBJ2-7,TGTGCCAGCAGCTTGAGAGACGCCTACGAGCAGTACTTC,CASSLRDAYEQYF
-,TRBV7-2,TRBD2,TRBJ2-1,TGTGCCAGCAGCTTAGTATCCTGGGCGGGAGTTTCCCCCAATGAGCAGTTCTTC,CASSLVSWAGVSPNEQFF
few,TRBV7-6,-,TRBJ2-7,TGTGCCAGCAGCTCTGACAGCTCCTACGAGCAGTACTTC,CASSSDSSYEQYF
-,TRBV20-1,-,TRBJ2-2,TGCAGTGCCGGGGGTGGCGGGGAGCTGTTTTTT,CSAGGGGELFF
-,TRBV18,-,TRBJ2-1,TGTGCCAGCTCCCCGGGCGACGGCTATGAGCAGTTCTTC,CASSPGDGYEQFF
many,TRBV18,-,TRBJ1-6,TGTGCCAGCTCACCCGTCGGGATAATAGCCGGATCACCCCTCCACTTT,CASSPVGIIAGSPLHF
-,TRBV20-1,TRBD2,TRBJ2-7,TGCAGTGCTAGTCATCGACGATCTAGCGGGAGGACCTTCTCCTACGAGCAGTACTTC,CSASHRRSSGRTFSYEQYF
-,TRBV11-2,-,TRBJ2-7,TGTGCCAGCAGCCCCACCACGACCTCCTACGAGCAGTACTTC,CASSPTTTSYEQYF
many,TRBV7-2,-,TRBJ1-6,TGTGCCAGCAGCTTAGTAGTGAGTCGGCCCCTCCACTTT,CASSLVVSRPLHF
-,TRBV20-1,-,TRBJ2-1,TGCAGTGCTAGAGAGGGTGACCTAAGGAATGAGCAGTTCTTC,CSAREGDLRNEQFF
-,TRBV5-1,-,TRBJ1-3,TGCGCCAGCAGCTTGGGGGACGCCGGGGGGACTGGAAACACCATATATTTT,CASSLGDAGGTGNTIYF
few,TRBV25-1,-,TRBJ2-7,TGTGCCAGCAGCGATACGCGGGAACTCTACGAGCAGTACTTC,CASSDTRELYEQYF
medium-sized,TRBV6-1,TRBD2,TRBJ2-4,TGTGCCAGCAGTGAAGCGCTAGCGGGAGCCAAAAACATTCAGTACTTC,CASSEALAGAKNIQYF
-,TRBV5-1,TRBD1,TRBJ1-1,TGCGCCAGCAGCTGGGGACAGGGAGCTGAAGCTTTCTTT,CASSWGQGAEAFF
-,TRBV5-4,-,TRBJ2-7,TGTGCCAGCAGCCCGGGGGGCTTAAGCTACGAGCAGTACTTC,CASSPGGLSYEQYF
many,TRBV6-4,-,TRBJ1-5,TGTGCCAGCAACGTTGGTGCTCAGCCCCAGCATTTT,CASNVGAQPQHF
-,TRBV4-2,-,TRBJ2-7,TGTGCCAGCAGCCAGGCAGGTCGTTACGAGCAGTACTTC,CASSQAGRYEQYF
many,TRBV7-9,-,TRBJ2-1,TGTGCCAGCAGCCAGCTAGCTTACAATGAGCAGTTCTTC,CASSQLAYNEQFF
-,TRBV25-1,-,TRBJ2-1,TGTGCCAGCAGTGACCCCCGGAGAGTTGAGCAGTTCTTC,CASSDPRRVEQFF
many,TRBV5-1,-,TRBJ1-6,TGCGCCAGCAGCTTACATTCGACAGAGTCAAGTTCACTTCTAACGCTCAATTCACCCCTCCACTTT,CASSLHSTESSSLLTLNSPLHF
few,TRBV27,-,TRBJ1-1,TGTGCCAGCAGTTTGGGGTGGAACACTGAAGCTTTCTTT,CASSLGWNTEAFF
few,TRBV20-1,-,TRBJ1-2,TGCAGTGTCCGGATTAACTATGGCTACACCTTC,CSVRINYGYTF
many,TRBV28,-,TRBJ1-6,TGTGCCAGCAGCTTTCCACAGGACGTGTATAATTCACCCCTCCACTTT,CASSFPQDVYNSPLHF
few,TRBV5-1,-,TRBJ1-6,TGCGCCAGCAGCTTGCGCAGGGACTCACCCCTCCACTTT,CASSLRRDSPLHF